This TCR beta chain was sequenced in a study of radiation and T cells in renal cell carcinoma (dated by TCRdb to about 2020). Regarding the study in general: In total, 50 or so samples underwent TCR beta sequencing: 25 or so tumors plus 27 peripheral blood samples. Across all 50 or so samples, 4,000,000 or so unique CDR3 nucleotide sequences, encoding approximately 2.5 million unique CDR3 amino acid sequences, were identified.

Points the paper makes about the study in general: Irradiated tumors showed higher TCR clonality than controls, with the top 100 clonotypes averaging about 50% of the repertoire versus around 45% in nephrectomy-only tumors. Because only small tumor regions of approximately 1 g were available, intratumoral heterogeneity was not captured. Effects of radiation dose or scheduling on the TCR repertoire could not be addressed with the single-armed trial design. Compared with control tumors, irradiated tumors had a greater number of dominant CDR3 motifs, and those motifs took up a bigger portion of the repertoire.

Comment on this clone: Its antigen has not been determined. Base qualities are missing; no much larger clone stands one base away.

The label giving this sample's time point can be read as: tumor resected at nephrectomy. This specimen's treatment or condition label, interpreted: treatment-naive control, cytoreductive nephrectomy. Control tumors were obtained from treatment-naive renal cell carcinoma patients in whom cytoreductive nephrectomy was performed without prior radiation. All patients had renal cell carcinoma with clear cell pathology. Control tumors used for TCR sequencing came from several females and roughly eleven males, resected 2011 to 2014, with median age roughly 55 years (range roughly 40 to 82). Tumors were mechanically dissociated, digested with collagenase/hyaluronidase at 37 °C, processed in gentleMACS C tubes, and stored in liquid nitrogen. The QIAamp DNA Blood Mini Kit (Qiagen) was used to prepare genomic DNA for TCR sequencing. Only samples passing all quality control checks were included in the analyses.

V drops 3 bases and J drops 6 bases, leaving 17 bases in between. Inclusive of the bounding cysteine and phenylalanine, the CDR3 is 15 residues long. The only DNA kept is the CDR3, 45 bases in frame from the first base. Based on the germline V gene, the CDR1 and CDR2 sequences are SGHAT and FQNNGV. TCR beta libraries were generated from genomic DNA with the immunoSEQ kit, following the manufacturer's recommendations. To prepare libraries, a first multiplex PCR with proprietary primers was run, followed by a second PCR that added unique barcodes, and a bead cleanup was done after each round. A positive control reaction and a negative control reaction, both provided in the kit, were run with every batch of samples. The final libraries underwent checking on an Agilent 4200 TapeStation D1000 ScreenTape, volumetric pooling, and quantification by qPCR. Sequencing was performed on an Illumina NextSeq500 with a MidOutput 150-cycle cartridge, and 156 Read1 and 15 Index1 cycles were run with kit custom primers. The pooled library was loaded at 0.9 to 1 pM, with a roughly 20% PhiX control spiked in. On the authors' methods: Vendor-processed data were analyzed in R, with a clonotype defined as all T cells sharing the same CDR3 nucleotide sequence. For clone abundance analyses, frequencies were normalized to the 10,000 most abundant clones in each sample. Public T cell clones, averaging fewer than five per sample, were removed before analysis. Dominant motif analysis used ImmunoMap with the PAM10 matrix, gap penalty 30 and homology threshold 0.3; motifs with cumulative frequency at least 0.01 counted as dominant. Held by TCRdb, this immuneACCESS table contains in-frame sequences only and omits some clones. Under half of the omission traces to an unresolved V gene where checked; the cause of the rest is unknown. The V and J calls and clone size are taken from that table; D and trimming were inferred from the DNA. This sample gives under 30,000 clones in total; around 50% of them show up just once. Approximately 21% of the sample is taken by the ten largest.

This specimen consisted of tumor tissue, obtained from a patient whose treatment was nephrectomy without radiotherapy. This receptor chain uses TRBV11-2 and TRBJ1-2, and perhaps TRBD1 as D gene, on 6 matching bases. This TCR came from a human donor with renal cell carcinoma. The bases read TGTGCCAGCAGCTTTTTCCGGGGGGCAGGTGATGGCTACACCTTC. It translates to CASSFFRGAGDGYTF.